This T cell receptor beta chain was identified during a study of cytomegalovirus exposure and HLA in healthy donors. Concerning this clone itself: Its antigen is undetermined.

Study outcomes and limitations: Several V segments, TRBV6-2 and TRBV6-3 among them, could not be told apart and were dropped. In a later analysis, across HLA loci, associated TCR counts were highest for DRB1, lowest for HLA-C.

It was with 60 Vbeta and 13 Jbeta primers that the PCR ran. Using immunoSEQ multiplex PCR, the repertoire was profiled, and TCRdb retains in-frame clones only, with some absent. The sample contains about 150,000 clones, about 80% of which appear only once. At the time of sampling, donors were nominally healthy, though unrecorded immune exposures were likely. The CDR3 sequence is 14 residues long. The germline V gene has CDR1 MNHEY and CDR2 SMNVEV (reference sequence). Germline trimming cut 4 bases from V and 7 bases from J; bases unmatched to any gene: 8. The sequence was collected from a male donor in good health and CMV-seronegative. The sequenced material came from PBMCs. The chain is built from TRBV27 and TRBJ1-2, with 8 positions matching TRBD1. The CDR3 sequence: CASSYQGAISGYTF. CDR3 DNA sequence: TGTGCCAGCAGTTATCAGGGGGCGATTTCTGGCTACACCTTC.